This entry features one T cell receptor beta chain sequence. The table came from immunoSEQ multiplex PCR; TCRdb's copy has only in-frame clones and leaves some out. The table has more than 12,000 clones, approximately 95% seen once. These data belong to a study of T cell clonotyping in hematopoietic cell transplantation. With 6 bases removed from V and 0 bases from J, the gap between germline ends came to 12 bases. The CDR3 covers 15 residues. Germline CDR1 LNHDA, CDR2 SQIVND (reference sequence). The sequence was collected from a male patient aged 60 to 75 who had an allogeneic stem cell transplant from an unrelated donor, so the T cells may come from the graft donor. Some clones in this sample may be carry-over from other donors' samples. This specimen consisted of PBMCs, obtained 30 days after allogeneic stem cell transplant. V and J are TRBV19 and TRBJ1-5; weak D call: TRBD1 (5 bases). The chain's CDR3 is CASSRDGYSNQPQHF. The CDR3 DNA follows: TGTGCCAGTAGCCGGGACGGCTATAGCAATCAGCCCCAGCATTTT.